Sequencing of this T cell receptor (beta chain) was carried out in a study of Ad26.COV2.S vaccination and SARS-CoV-2 variants. Noted treatment: around 19 received Ad26.COV2.S at low or high dose, single or two shots; a few received placebo; per-sample allocation not given. Sampling happened 63 days after the first vaccine or placebo injection. The trim removed 1 base at V and 6 bases at J, leaving 6 bases unmatched. The length of the CDR3 is 15 residues. Germline loops: CDR1 SGHTA, CDR2 FQGNSA. TCRdb's table, derived via immunoSEQ multiplex PCR, lists solely in-frame clones and lacks some. The repertoire holds a few hundred thousand clones, with about 90% as singletons.

The specimen was peripheral blood, collected in a trial of Ad26.COV2.S vaccine versus placebo. The TCR was taken from a person between 18 and 65 years old who received the Ad26.COV2.S COVID-19 vaccine or a placebo. The rearrangement links TRBV7-2 to TRBJ2-7; 10 positions agree with TRBD1. For the CDR3, the DNA is TGTGCCAGCAGCTTAGGTGGGACAGGGGCAATCGAGCAGTACTTC. Translation gives CASSLGGTGAIEQYF.